This TCR beta chain was profiled in a study of brain T cells in children with intractable seizures. Profiling relied on immunoSEQ multiplex PCR, and the TCRdb table lists in-frame clones only, not all of them. The sample comprises 65,000 to 85,000 clones, approximately 94% of which are singletons, and roughly 1.5% rests with the top ten. Before surgery, patients took at least one anti-epileptic drug. This CDR3 is built from 15 residues. From germline, CDR1 is SGHVS and CDR2 FNYEAQ. Trimming left V 4 bases short and J 4 bases short, with 14 bases between. The receptor's source is a boy in the first two years of life with tuberous sclerosis and intractable seizures. J is TRBJ2-1 and V is TRBV7-6; no definite D call. The sequencing here drew on peripheral blood, taken at surgery. CDR3 loop: CASSSILMSYNEQFF. CDR3 nucleotides: TGTGCCAGCAGCTCGATCCTCATGAGTTACAATGAGCAGTTCTTC.